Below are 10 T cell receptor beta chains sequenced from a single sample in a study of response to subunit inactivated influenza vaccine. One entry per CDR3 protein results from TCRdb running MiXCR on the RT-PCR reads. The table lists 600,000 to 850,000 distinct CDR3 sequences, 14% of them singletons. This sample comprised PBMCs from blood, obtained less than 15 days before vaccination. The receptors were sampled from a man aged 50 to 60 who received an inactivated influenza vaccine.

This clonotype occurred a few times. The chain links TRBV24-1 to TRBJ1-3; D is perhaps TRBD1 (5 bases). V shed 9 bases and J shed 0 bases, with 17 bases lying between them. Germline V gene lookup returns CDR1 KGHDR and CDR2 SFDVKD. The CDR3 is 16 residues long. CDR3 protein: CATRETAAHSGNTIYF. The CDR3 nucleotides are TGTGCCACCCGAGAGACAGCGGCTCACTCTGGAAACACCATATATTTT.

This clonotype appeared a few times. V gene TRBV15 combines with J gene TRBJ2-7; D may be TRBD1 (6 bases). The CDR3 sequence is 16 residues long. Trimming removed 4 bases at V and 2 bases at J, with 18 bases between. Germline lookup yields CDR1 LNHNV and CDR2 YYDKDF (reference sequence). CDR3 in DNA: TGTGCCACCAGCAAACAACCGGGACACCTCGCCTACGAGCAGTACTTC. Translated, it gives CATSKQPGHLAYEQYF.

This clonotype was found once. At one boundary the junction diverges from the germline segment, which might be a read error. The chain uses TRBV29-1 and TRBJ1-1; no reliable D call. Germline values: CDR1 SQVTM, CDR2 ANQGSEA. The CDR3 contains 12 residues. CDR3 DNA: TGCAGCGTTTCAGGTTGGAACACTGAAGCTGTCTTT. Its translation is CSVSGWNTEAVF.

The CDR3 spells CAIRVGQANTGELFF. CDR3 DNA sequence: TGTGCCATCAGAGTAGGACAGGCGAACACCGGGGAGCTGTTTTTT. V and J are TRBV10-3 and TRBJ2-2; 7 bases align to TRBD1. Per the germline V gene, CDR1 is ENHRY and CDR2 is SYGVKD. V shed 6 bases and J 0 bases; nucleotides not matched to a gene: 4. CDR3 length: 15 amino acids.

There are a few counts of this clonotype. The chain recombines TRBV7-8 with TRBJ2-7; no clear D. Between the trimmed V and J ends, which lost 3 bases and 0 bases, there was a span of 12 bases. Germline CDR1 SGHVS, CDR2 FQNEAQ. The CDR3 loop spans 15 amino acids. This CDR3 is CASSFYGGSSYEQYF. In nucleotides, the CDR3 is TGTGCCAGCAGCTTTTATGGCGGTAGCTCCTACGAGCAGTACTTC.

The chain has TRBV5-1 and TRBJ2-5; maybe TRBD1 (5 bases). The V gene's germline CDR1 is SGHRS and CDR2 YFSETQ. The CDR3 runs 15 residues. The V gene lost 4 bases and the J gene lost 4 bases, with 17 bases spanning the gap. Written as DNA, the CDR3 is TGCGCCAGCAGCACCCAGGGTAGCACCGGAGAGACCCAGTACTTC. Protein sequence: CASSTQGSTGETQYF.

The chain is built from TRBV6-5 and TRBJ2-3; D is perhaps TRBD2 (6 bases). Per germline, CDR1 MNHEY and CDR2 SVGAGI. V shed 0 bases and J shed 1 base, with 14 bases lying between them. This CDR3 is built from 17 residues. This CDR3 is CASSYSSGASGTDTQYF. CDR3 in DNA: TGTGCCAGCAGTTACTCTTCGGGAGCATCGGGCACAGATACGCAGTATTTT.

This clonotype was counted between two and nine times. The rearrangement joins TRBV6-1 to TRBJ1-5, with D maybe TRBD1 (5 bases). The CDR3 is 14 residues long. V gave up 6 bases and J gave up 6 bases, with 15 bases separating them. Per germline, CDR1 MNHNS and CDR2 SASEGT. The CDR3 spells CASSIGQGSQPQHF. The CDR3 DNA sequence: TGTGCCAGCAGCATCGGCCAGGGAAGTCAGCCCCAGCATTTT.

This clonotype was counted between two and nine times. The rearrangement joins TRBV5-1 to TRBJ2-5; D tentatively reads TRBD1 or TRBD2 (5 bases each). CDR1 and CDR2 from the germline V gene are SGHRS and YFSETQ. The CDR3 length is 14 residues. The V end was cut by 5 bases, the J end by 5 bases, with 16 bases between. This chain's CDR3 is CASRKGVGDETQYF. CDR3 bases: TGCGCCAGCAGGAAAGGGGTAGGGGACGAGACCCAGTACTTC.

The CDR3: CASSWQGNEKLFF. DNA for the CDR3: TGCGCCAGCAGCTGGCAGGGGAATGAAAAACTGTTTTTT. This sequence joins TRBV5-1 and TRBJ1-4; possibly TRBD1 for D (6 bases). The V end lost 3 bases, the J end lost 5 bases, and 8 bases lay between the germline ends. The CDR3 length is 13 residues. Germline assignment: CDR1 SGHRS and CDR2 YFSETQ.